The entry below gives a single TCR beta chain sequence along with its context. Its antigen is not known. This sample is drawn from a study of radiation and T cells in renal cell carcinoma. Overall study results and limits: From baseline, blood top tumor clonotypes peaked at 2 weeks post-radiation.

Only in-frame clones appear in the TCRdb table, and some are missing; sequencing was by immunoSEQ multiplex PCR. This sample has approximately 79,000 clones; roughly 87% occur once, and the top ten carry about 6%. Described time point: blood 2 weeks post-SBRT. Treatment denoted: 15 Gy SBRT to primary tumor, nephrectomy 4 weeks later. This receptor was obtained from a man aged 60 to 75 with renal cell carcinoma. The sequences come from blood, collected from a patient whose treatment included radiotherapy and nephrectomy.

The CDR3, as DNA: TGTGCCAGCAGTTTACGACCCGGGACAGGGGGCAATGAGCAGTACTTC. Its translation is CASSLRPGTGGNEQYF. The V call is TRBV28, the J call TRBJ2-7; 12 bases are shared with TRBD1. After removal of 2 bases from V and 7 bases from J, the junction contained 9 bases not matched to a gene. Germline CDR1 MDHEN, CDR2 SYDVKM. The CDR3 consists of 16 residues.